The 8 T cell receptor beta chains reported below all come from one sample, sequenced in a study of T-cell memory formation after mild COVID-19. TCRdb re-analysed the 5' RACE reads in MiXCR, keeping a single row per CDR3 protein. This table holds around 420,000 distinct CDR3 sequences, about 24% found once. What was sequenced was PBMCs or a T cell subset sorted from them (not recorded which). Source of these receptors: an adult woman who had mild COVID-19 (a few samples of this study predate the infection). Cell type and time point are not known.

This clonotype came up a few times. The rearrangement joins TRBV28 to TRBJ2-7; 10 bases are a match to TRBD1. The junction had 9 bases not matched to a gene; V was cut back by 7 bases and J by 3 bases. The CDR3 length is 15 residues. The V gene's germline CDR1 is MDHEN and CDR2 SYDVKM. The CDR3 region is CASTPDRGLFYEQYF. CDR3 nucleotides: TGTGCCAGCACCCCCGACAGGGGGCTGTTCTACGAGCAGTACTTC.

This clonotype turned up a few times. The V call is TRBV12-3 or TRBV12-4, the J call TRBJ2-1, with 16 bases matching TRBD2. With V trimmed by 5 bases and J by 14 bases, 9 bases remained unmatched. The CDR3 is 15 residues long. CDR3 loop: CASSVGLAGGPLKFF. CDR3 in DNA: TGTGCCAGCAGTGTGGGACTAGCGGGAGGGCCTCTGAAGTTCTTC.

The CDR3 sequence: CASSLGPGTANTEAFF. CDR3 sequence (DNA): TGTGCCAGCAGCTTGGGGCCTGGGACAGCCAACACTGAAGCTTTCTTT. J is TRBJ1-1 and V is TRBV7-3, with 7 bases identical to TRBD1. V lost 3 bases and J lost 2; bases outside the gene matches: 9. The CDR3 length is 16 residues. Per germline, CDR1 SGHTA and CDR2 FQGTGA.

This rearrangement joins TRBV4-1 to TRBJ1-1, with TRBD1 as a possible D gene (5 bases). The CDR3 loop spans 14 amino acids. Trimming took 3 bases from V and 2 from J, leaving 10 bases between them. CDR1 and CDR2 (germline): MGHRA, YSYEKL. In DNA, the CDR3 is TGCGCCAGCAGCCATGGCAGGGTCAACACTGAAGCTTTCTTT. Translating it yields CASSHGRVNTEAFF.

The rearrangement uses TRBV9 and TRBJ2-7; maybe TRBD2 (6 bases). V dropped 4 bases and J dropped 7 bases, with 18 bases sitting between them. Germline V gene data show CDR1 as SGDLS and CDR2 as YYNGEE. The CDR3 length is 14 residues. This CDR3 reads CASSSSGGPAEQYF. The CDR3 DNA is TGTGCCAGCAGCTCCTCTGGAGGGCCGGCGGAGCAGTACTTC.

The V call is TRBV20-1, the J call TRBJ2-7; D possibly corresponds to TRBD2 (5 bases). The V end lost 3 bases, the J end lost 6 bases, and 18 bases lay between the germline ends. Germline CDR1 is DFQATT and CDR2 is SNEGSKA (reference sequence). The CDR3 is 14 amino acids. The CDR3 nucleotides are TGCAGTGCTAGGCCGGGATATTTAACGGGCGAGCAGTACTTC. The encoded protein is CSARPGYLTGEQYF.

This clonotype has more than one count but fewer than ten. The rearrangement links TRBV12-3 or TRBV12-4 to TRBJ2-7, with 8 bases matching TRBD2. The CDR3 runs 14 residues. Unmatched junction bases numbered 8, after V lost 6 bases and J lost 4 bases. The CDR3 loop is CASSSPGLVYEQYF. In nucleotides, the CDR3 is TGTGCCAGCAGCTCTCCGGGACTAGTGTACGAGCAGTACTTC.

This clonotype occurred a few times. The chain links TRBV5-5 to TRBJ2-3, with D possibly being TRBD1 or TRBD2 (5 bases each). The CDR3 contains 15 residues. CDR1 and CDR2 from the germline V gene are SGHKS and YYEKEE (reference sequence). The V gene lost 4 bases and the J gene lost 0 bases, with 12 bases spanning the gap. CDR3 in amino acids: CASSLWGSSTDTQYF. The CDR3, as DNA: TGTGCCAGCAGCCTTTGGGGGTCTAGCACAGATACGCAGTATTTT.